This T cell receptor (beta chain) appears in the sequencing data of a study of identical twins. Broader study findings: Beta out-of-frame sequences showed weaker excess sharing between twins.

TCRdb reprocessed the 5' RACE reads via MiXCR and lists one record per CDR3 protein. The sample consists of about 520,000 distinct CDR3 sequences, 22% of them appearing once. This clonotype was seen many times. The target antigen is unknown. Trimming stripped 6 bases from V and 6 bases from J, with 11 bases between. This CDR3 is built from 12 residues. The same specimen was also included in a second study, on T cells expressing NK-cell markers. That paper states: TCR beta repertoires came from sorted CD3+CD56+NKG2C+, CD3+CD56+NKG2C- and CD3+CD56-NKG2C+ T cells. Dominant NKG2C+ clonotypes accounted for roughly 1.0-7.0% of CD8+ T cells in a handful of donors.

The specimen was CD4+ T cells sorted from blood. This TCR was sampled from a woman between 18 and 30 years old in good health. This sequence joins TRBV12-3 or TRBV12-4 and TRBJ1-1; a weak D match, TRBD1 (5 bases). DNA of the CDR3: TGTGCCAGCAGATCAGACAGCTCTGAAGCTTTCTTT. This codes for CASRSDSSEAFF.